A selection of T cell receptor beta chains follows, all from one sample in a study of technical replicates of blood from a handful of donors. Sequencing was performed with immunoSEQ multiplex PCR; in TCRdb, only in-frame clones are kept and a portion is missing. The sample shows approximately 79,000 clones, about 91% of them seen only once. Sequencing input: T cells isolated from PBMCs. Receptors were obtained from a human donor in good health. CDR3s include the opening cysteine and the closing phenylalanine or tryptophan. Fields, in order: V gene, clone size, J gene, D gene, CDR3 protein, CDR3 DNA. D genes are given only for firm matches. Clone size is not always given. Where it is, it says once, few, many or a class for expanded clones.

V: TRBV2; size: -; J: TRBJ2-6; D: TRBD1; CDR3: CASSVTGAGANVLTF; DNA: TGTGCCAGCAGTGTAACAGGGGCCGGGGCCAACGTCCTGACTTTC
V: TRBV7-9; size: -; J: TRBJ2-7; D: TRBD2; CDR3: CASLGLTSGYEQYF; DNA: TGTGCCAGCCTAGGACTGACTAGCGGCTACGAGCAGTACTTC
V: TRBV19; size: once; J: TRBJ1-1; D: TRBD1; CDR3: CASSIQGGTEAFF; DNA: TGTGCCAGTAGTATTCAGGGGGGCACTGAAGCTTTCTTT
V: TRBV5-6; size: -; J: TRBJ2-2; D: -; CDR3: CASSYSPTGELFF; DNA: TGTGCCAGCAGTTACAGCCCTACCGGGGAGCTGTTTTTT
V: TRBV2; size: -; J: TRBJ1-4; D: -; CDR3: CASRMREKLFF; DNA: TGTGCCAGCAGGATGCGGGAAAAACTGTTTTTT
V: TRBV6-5; size: -; J: TRBJ2-1; D: TRBD2; CDR3: CASSYPRLGRNEQFF; DNA: TGTGCCAGCAGTTACCCTAGACTCGGGAGGAATGAGCAGTTCTTC
V: TRBV6-1; size: -; J: TRBJ2-1; D: -; CDR3: CASSVHEWGDNEQFF; DNA: TGTGCCAGCAGTGTTCACGAGTGGGGGGACAATGAGCAGTTCTTC
V: TRBV11-3; size: -; J: TRBJ2-1; D: TRBD2; CDR3: CASSLALAGVIEQFF; DNA: TGTGCCAGCAGCTTAGCGCTAGCGGGAGTCATTGAGCAGTTCTTC
V: TRBV27; size: few; J: TRBJ1-2; D: TRBD1; CDR3: CASSLAGQGQGYTF; DNA: TGTGCCAGCAGTTTAGCCGGACAGGGTCAAGGCTACACCTTC
V: TRBV7-2; size: once; J: TRBJ1-1; D: -; CDR3: CASSLTVNTEAFF; DNA: TGTGCCAGCAGCTTAACAGTCAACACTGAAGCTTTCTTT
V: TRBV5-1; size: -; J: TRBJ2-5; D: -; CDR3: CASSLVQAQETQYF; DNA: TGCGCCAGCAGCTTGGTGCAGGCCCAAGAGACCCAGTACTTC
V: TRBV4-1; size: -; J: TRBJ2-1; D: TRBD2; CDR3: CASSLAGGSGNEQFF; DNA: TGCGCCAGCAGCTTGGCGGGCGGGAGTGGCAATGAGCAGTTCTTC
V: TRBV27; size: once; J: TRBJ2-2; D: -; CDR3: CASSLRALVGGELFF; DNA: TGTGCCAGCAGTTTAAGAGCCCTCGTTGGCGGGGAGCTGTTTTTT
V: TRBV6-5; size: -; J: TRBJ1-4; D: TRBD1; CDR3: CASRQGAKDLFF; DNA: TGTGCCAGTAGACAGGGGGCGAAAGACCTGTTTTTT
V: TRBV10-3; size: -; J: TRBJ2-1; D: -; CDR3: CAISEIRSNLYNEQFF; DNA: TGTGCCATCAGTGAAATACGTTCTAACCTTTACAATGAGCAGTTCTTC
V: TRBV30; size: -; J: TRBJ1-5; D: -; CDR3: CAWSVTRGKGQPQHF; DNA: TGTGCCTGGAGTGTAACGCGGGGTAAGGGTCAGCCCCAGCATTTT
V: TRBV11-3; size: -; J: TRBJ2-5; D: -; CDR3: CASSLTVLGTQYF; DNA: TGTGCCAGCAGCTTAACGGTCCTAGGGACCCAGTACTTC
V: TRBV27; size: once; J: TRBJ2-1; D: -; CDR3: CASSFLASYNEQFF; DNA: TGTGCCAGCAGTTTTCTAGCGTCCTACAATGAGCAGTTCTTC
V: TRBV30; size: -; J: TRBJ1-2; D: -; CDR3: CAWRAGGNYGYTF; DNA: TGTGCCTGGAGGGCAGGAGGCAACTATGGCTACACCTTC
V: TRBV28; size: -; J: TRBJ2-7; D: TRBD2; CDR3: CASSPPLAVDEQYF; DNA: TGTGCCAGCAGTCCGCCCCTAGCGGTCGACGAGCAGTACTTC
V: TRBV7-7; size: -; J: TRBJ2-2; D: -; CDR3: CASSLEGTGELFF; DNA: TGTGCCAGCAGCTTAGAGGGGACCGGGGAGCTGTTTTTT
V: TRBV6-7; size: -; J: TRBJ2-5; D: TRBD2; CDR3: CASSYWREGRINQETQYF; DNA: TGTGCCAGCAGTTACTGGCGGGAGGGACGAATCAACCAAGAGACCCAGTACTTC